This TCR beta chain was profiled in a study of vaccination effects on CD4 cells after COVID-19. Under the ViraFEST assay, PBMC were stimulated with viral peptide pools so that antigen-specific CD4+ T cells expanded. Sequencing was performed afterwards. Researchers isolated CD4+ T cells once approximately 10 days of culture had elapsed. Participants completed two doses of the BNT162b2 or mRNA-1273 vaccine. As regards this clone: What it binds is unknown.

Clones were read by immunoSEQ multiplex PCR, and TCRdb kept only the in-frame ones, dropping some. The top ten hold 1.4% of the sample, which has about 27,000 clones, around 82% seen once. Study-wide results and caveats: The study enrolled few convalescent patients and sampled no early post-infection timepoints.

With 4 bases removed from V and 5 bases from J, the gap between germline ends came to 20 bases. The CDR3 covers 16 residues. The V gene's germline CDR1 is SGHRS and CDR2 YFSETQ. This specimen consisted of CD4+ T cells from PBMCs cultured with HCoV-NL63 spike peptides, obtained after COVID-19 vaccination. The chain links TRBV5-1 to TRBJ2-3, with D maybe TRBD1 (6 bases). The sequence came from a human donor who received a COVID-19 vaccine. Some clones in this sample may be carry-over from other donors' samples. Here the CDR3 reads CASSLTPGEGGDTQYF. CDR3 sequence (DNA): TGCGCCAGCAGCCTAACACCAGGCGAAGGGGGAGATACGCAGTATTTT.